These T cell receptor beta chains were read from a single sample in a study of response to subunit inactivated influenza vaccine. Via MiXCR, TCRdb re-called the RT-PCR reads, giving one row per CDR3 protein. The sample records approximately 500,000 distinct CDR3 sequences, roughly 23% being singletons. These records were also assigned to another study, of T cells expressing NK-cell markers.

This specimen consisted of CD4+ T cells sorted from PBMCs, obtained 11 to 12 days after vaccination. The receptors originated from a man aged 50 to 59 who received an inactivated influenza vaccine. The CDR3 runs from the conserved cysteine through the conserved F or W. The order of the fields is clone size, D gene, V gene, J gene, CDR3 protein, CDR3 DNA. The D gene is left open where the match is weak. Some rows mark clone size as missing; the rest say once, few, many or name a class of expanded clone.

>NA|TRBD2|TRBV7-2|TRBJ2-2
CASSWEGSTNTGELFF
TGTGCCAGCAGCTGGGAGGGCAGTACCAACACCGGGGAGCTGTTTTTT
>few|TRBD1|TRBV12-3/TRBV12-4|TRBJ1-6
CASSLALGQGVPNSPLHF
TGTGCCAGCAGTTTAGCGTTGGGACAGGGAGTACCTAATTCACCCCTCCACTTT
>NA|NA|TRBV12-3/TRBV12-4|TRBJ2-3
CASSIGGGPDTQYF
TGTGCCAGCAGCATAGGGGGGGGCCCAGATACGCAGTATTTT
>few|NA|TRBV7-3|TRBJ2-1
CASSPTGLAKEQFF
TGTGCCAGCAGCCCTACCGGACTGGCGAAGGAGCAGTTCTTC
>few|NA|TRBV20-1|TRBJ2-3
CSARISGSTDTQYF
TGCAGTGCTAGGATTAGCGGAAGCACAGATACGCAGTATTTT
>few|NA|TRBV20-1|TRBJ2-5
CSLRRSRWETQYF
TGCAGTCTTAGGCGGAGCCGTTGGGAGACCCAGTACTTC
>few|NA|TRBV29-1|TRBJ1-1
CSVENRLAQNPEAFF
TGCAGCGTTGAAAACAGGTTGGCGCAGAATCCGGAAGCTTTCTTT
>NA|TRBD2|TRBV20-1|TRBJ2-7
CSARLAGVTYEQYF
TGCAGTGCTAGATTAGCGGGCGTTACCTACGAGCAGTACTTC
>few|NA|TRBV6-5|TRBJ2-7
CASSYSARASYEQYF
TGTGCCAGCAGTTACTCTGCCAGGGCCTCCTACGAGCAGTACTTC
>NA|NA|TRBV20-1|TRBJ2-7
CSARKAGDSYEQYF
TGCAGTGCTAGAAAAGCAGGGGACTCCTACGAGCAGTACTTC
>NA|TRBD1|TRBV6-1|TRBJ2-2
CASKTGTGVTGELFF
TGTGCCAGCAAAACCGGGACAGGGGTGACCGGGGAGCTGTTTTTT
>NA|NA|TRBV20-1|TRBJ2-7
CRAGATEYEQYF
TGCAGAGCGGGCGCGACCGAATACGAGCAGTACTTC
>NA|NA|TRBV4-3|TRBJ2-3
CASSQVTSTDTQYF
TGCGCCAGCAGCCAAGTGACCAGCACAGATACGCAGTATTTT
>few|NA|TRBV5-1|TRBJ2-2
CATHPGQANTGELFF
TGCGCCACCCACCCGGGGCAGGCGAACACCGGGGAGCTGTTTTTT
>NA|NA|TRBV15|TRBJ1-2
CATSRDARNGYTF
TGTGCCACCAGCAGAGATGCCAGAAATGGCTACACCTTC
>NA|TRBD1|TRBV5-1|TRBJ2-5
CASSFNYGTGQETQYF
TGCGCCAGCAGCTTCAACTATGGGACAGGACAAGAGACCCAGTACTTC
>many|NA|TRBV6-2/TRBV6-3|TRBJ1-1
CASSYSWGTMNTEAFF
TGTGCCAGCAGTTACTCGTGGGGAACGATGAACACTGAAGCTTTCTTT
>few|NA|TRBV20-1|TRBJ2-5
CSAPSQGRKETQYF
TGCAGTGCCCCCTCACAGGGACGAAAAGAGACCCAGTACTTC